A single T cell receptor beta chain is shown here with its context. The time point: newly diagnosed GD, antithyroid drugs for less than 3 months. RNA isolated from PBMCs was used to make the TCR library. The CDR3 has 16 residues. The ends were cut back, 6 bases at V and 0 bases at J, with 12 bases in the middle. Germline CDR1 LNHDA, CDR2 SQIVND (reference sequence). These data come from a study of regulatory T cells in long-lasting Graves disease. Construction of the TCR beta libraries employed iRepertoire HTBI primers in conjunction with Arm-PCR of CDR3 regions. One entry per CDR3 protein, called by TCRdb with MiXCR from the multiplex PCR reads. Found here are 450,000 to 650,000 distinct CDR3 sequences, roughly 15% of them singletons; the top ten hold 20% to 30%. The data also belong to a second study, concerning T cells in Graves' hyperthyroidism and ophthalmopathy. This second report adds: A model of 13 V-J features distinguished ophthalmopathy from stable hyperthyroidism.

The TCR was taken from a woman between 40 and 65 years old with Graves disease. The specimen was peripheral blood mononuclear cells (PBMCs), collected at new diagnosis, from a patient treated with antithyroid drugs. This chain joins TRBV19 and TRBJ2-6; D uncertain. The chain's CDR3 is CASSPGWFSGANVLTF. CDR3 nucleotides: TGTGCCAGTAGCCCGGGCTGGTTCTCTGGGGCCAACGTCCTGACTTTC.